The next 9 T cell receptor beta chains were all read from a single sample in a study of siplizumab effects on memory and regulatory T cells. The protocol was immunoSEQ multiplex PCR, while the TCRdb copy is restricted to in-frame clones and leaves out a portion. The table has nearly 95,000 clones, approximately 95% seen once. The material sequenced was non-Treg CD4+ T cells sorted from blood. These receptors originate from a human donor in good health.

The chain couples TRBV7-9 to TRBJ2-4, with TRBD2 identical over 8 bases. The CDR3 extends over 15 amino acids. J lost 2 bases, V lost 6 bases, and 6 bases had no gene match. CDR1 and CDR2 (germline): SEHNR, FQNEAQ (reference sequence). The CDR3 is CASRPLSGTKNIQYF. The CDR3 region has the DNA TGTGCCAGCAGGCCCCTTAGCGGGACCAAAAACATTCAGTACTTC. Filled out from reference TRBV7-9 and TRBJ2-4, the complete variable domain reads DTGVSQNPRHKITKRGQNVTFRCDPISEHNRLYWYRQTLGQGPEFLTYFQNEAQLEKSRLLSDRFSAERPKGSFSTLEIQRTEQGDSAMYLCASRPLSGTKNIQYFGAGTRLSVL.

This clone was seen only once. The CDR3 region is CASSPNPTGVTNQPQHF. CDR3 nucleotides: TGCGCCAGCAGCCCCAATCCTACCGGGGTTACCAATCAGCCCCAGCATTTT. The chain joins TRBV5-1 to TRBJ1-5; D remains ambiguous. Germline V gene data show CDR1 as SGHRS and CDR2 as YFSETQ. V was shortened by 4 bases and J by 3 bases, with 20 bases between the two germline ends. This CDR3 region has 17 residues.

The rearrangement joins TRBV6-5 to TRBJ2-1, with 7 bases lining up with TRBD2. CDR1 is MNHEY and CDR2 is SVGAGI in the germline V gene. This CDR3 has 11 residues. V dropped 4 bases and J dropped 12; count of bases not matched to a gene: 3. CDR3 DNA: TGTGCCAGCAGTTCGGGACTACGGCAGTTCTTC. Translated: CASSSGLRQFF.

This chain uses TRBV5-1 with TRBJ2-1; D is perhaps TRBD2 (5 bases). CDR3 length equals 14 residues. In germline, CDR1 is SGHRS, CDR2 YFSETQ. Trimming stripped 0 bases from V and 7 bases from J, with 11 bases between. CDR3 loop: CASSLGGPGNEQFF. CDR3 nucleotide sequence: TGCGCCAGCAGCTTGGGAGGGCCCGGAAATGAGCAGTTCTTC.

The V call is TRBV2, the J call TRBJ1-1; the D is unclear. The CDR3 sequence is 14 residues long. Per the germline V gene, CDR1 is SNHLY and CDR2 is FYNNEI. V was shortened by 6 bases and J by 1 base, with 12 bases between the two germline ends. CDR3 protein: CASSLEVGNTEAFF. The DNA of the CDR3 is TGTGCCAGCAGCCTAGAGGTAGGGAACACTGAAGCTTTCTTT.

The J gene is TRBJ1-4, the V gene TRBV11-2; tentative D call: TRBD1 (6 bases). The V gene's germline CDR1 is SGHAT and CDR2 FQNNGV. Trimming removed 3 bases at V and 5 bases at J, with 7 bases between. The CDR3 length is 13 residues. The CDR3: CASSFGQNEKLFF. CDR3 coding DNA: TGTGCCAGCAGCTTCGGACAGAATGAAAAACTGTTTTTT.

V gene TRBV15 combines with J gene TRBJ1-6; a weak D match, TRBD1 (6 bases). Germline V gene lookup returns CDR1 LNHNV and CDR2 YYDKDF (reference sequence). This CDR3 is 13 amino acids long. V lost 6 bases, J lost 10 bases, and 13 bases lay in between. The CDR3 region is CATRQGGQSPLHF. The CDR3 DNA follows: TGTGCCACCAGACAGGGAGGACAATCACCCCTCCACTTT. Supplemented by reference TRBV15 and TRBJ1-6, the full variable domain reads DAMVIQNPRYQVTQFGKPVTLSCSQTLNHNVMYWYQQKSSQAPKLLFHYYDKDFNNEADTPDNFQSRRPNTSFCFLDIRSPGLGDTAMYLCATRQGGQSPLHFGNGTRLTVT.

The chain carries TRBV7-2 and TRBJ1-2; 7 bases are a match to TRBD1. This CDR3 region has 15 residues. The germline V gene encodes CDR1 SGHTA and CDR2 FQGNSA. J lost 6 bases, V lost 1 base, and 8 bases had no gene match. The CDR3 reads CASSLDNRGVNGYTF. CDR3 DNA sequence: TGTGCCAGCAGCTTAGACAACAGGGGAGTCAATGGCTACACCTTC.

The chain employs TRBV4-1 and TRBJ2-5; possible D gene TRBD2, 5 bases. The CDR3 has 16 residues. The germline V gene encodes CDR1 MGHRA and CDR2 YSYEKL. Deletions cut 4 bases from V and 0 bases from J, with 15 bases between. CDR3 DNA: TGCGCCAGCAGCCCTCAGGACTCTCCTTACCAAGAGACCCAGTACTTC. This translates into CASSPQDSPYQETQYF.